This TCR beta chain was obtained from a study of shared clonotypes between healthy human individuals. Study overall: The plates for each donor numbered three CD4 naive, three CD4 memory, two CD8 naive and one CD8 memory. Findings and caveats of the study: Between several donors, naive CD4 clonotypes were shared at a level of about 5%.

In the sorted-subset replicate PCRs, 150 to 250 ng DNA, some 30,000 T cell genomes, was used. Profiled with immunoSEQ multiplex PCR; TCRdb holds only in-frame clones, not every one. Counted here are roughly 2.4 million clones, under 97% occurring once; the ten biggest clones make up roughly 0.13%. This CDR3 spans 14 amino acids. Germline CDR1 is MNHNY and CDR2 is SVGAGI (reference sequence). Deletions cut 3 bases from V and 8 bases from J, with 11 bases between. A note on this clone: What it binds is unknown.

Sequenced material: naive CD4+ T cells sorted from blood. Indicated subset: CD45RA+ positively selected. This TCR came from a man aged 18-30 years in good health. The chain is built from TRBV6-6 and TRBJ1-6, with D unclear. The CDR3 region is CASSYDRSYSPLHF. CDR3 nucleotides: TGTGCCAGCAGTTATGACCGTTCCTATTCACCCCTCCACTTT.